A selection of T cell receptor beta chains follows, all from one sample in a study of persistence of HIV-infected CD4 T cells. Profiled with immunoSEQ multiplex PCR; TCRdb holds only in-frame clones, not every one. The sample has roughly 43,000 clones, roughly 90% seen once. These receptors' targets are unknown. The source was CD4+ T cells sorted from PBMCs after roughly 18-hour stimulation, collected from a patient who received antiretroviral therapy. Source of these receptors: an adult man with HIV who was CMV-seropositive. The CDR3 runs from the conserved cysteine through the conserved F or W. Each record gives: D gene, J gene, clone size, V gene, CDR3 protein, CDR3 DNA. The D gene is left open where the match is weak. Clone size is shown for a subset of rows, as once, few, many or a class of expanded clone.

d_gene: .
j_gene: TRBJ2-1
abundance: .
v_gene: TRBV3-1/TRBV3-2
CDR3aa: CASSDPGTALDEQFF
CDR3nt: TGTGCCAGCAGCGATCCAGGGACTGCCCTAGATGAGCAGTTCTTC

d_gene: .
j_gene: TRBJ2-3
abundance: .
v_gene: TRBV15
CDR3aa: CATSRVGTFTDTQYF
CDR3nt: TGTGCCACCAGCAGAGTAGGCACTTTCACAGATACGCAGTATTTT

d_gene: .
j_gene: TRBJ2-3
abundance: .
v_gene: TRBV5-1
CDR3aa: CASSSGRITDTQYF
CDR3nt: TGCGCCAGCAGCTCCGGACGGATCACAGATACGCAGTATTTT

d_gene: .
j_gene: TRBJ1-5
abundance: .
v_gene: TRBV28
CDR3aa: CASSWRANQPQHF
CDR3nt: TGTGCCAGCTCCTGGCGGGCCAATCAGCCCCAGCATTTT

d_gene: TRBD1
j_gene: TRBJ2-2
abundance: .
v_gene: TRBV5-1
CDR3aa: CASSLGDRGTGELFF
CDR3nt: TGCGCCAGCAGCTTGGGGGACAGGGGAACCGGGGAGCTGTTTTTT

d_gene: .
j_gene: TRBJ2-4
abundance: .
v_gene: TRBV6-1
CDR3aa: CASSDNRLAKNIQYF
CDR3nt: TGTGCCAGCAGTGATAACAGATTAGCCAAAAACATTCAGTACTTC

d_gene: .
j_gene: TRBJ1-2
abundance: .
v_gene: TRBV6-5
CDR3aa: CASRSRINGYTF
CDR3nt: TGTGCCAGCAGGTCCCGTATCAACGGCTACACCTTC

d_gene: .
j_gene: TRBJ1-3
abundance: few
v_gene: TRBV4-1
CDR3aa: CASSQGDSARNTIYF
CDR3nt: TGCGCCAGCAGCCAAGGAGACAGCGCCCGAAACACCATATATTTT

d_gene: .
j_gene: TRBJ2-1
abundance: .
v_gene: TRBV6-5
CDR3aa: CASSREDRHNEQFF
CDR3nt: TGTGCCTCCTCACGGGAGGACAGACACAATGAGCAGTTCTTC

d_gene: TRBD1
j_gene: TRBJ1-2
abundance: .
v_gene: TRBV5-6
CDR3aa: CASSFPGGTGIGYTF
CDR3nt: TGTGCCAGCAGCTTCCCAGGGGGGACAGGGATCGGCTACACCTTC

d_gene: TRBD1
j_gene: TRBJ1-2
abundance: .
v_gene: TRBV12-3/TRBV12-4
CDR3aa: CASSFNRQGGDTF
CDR3nt: TGTGCCAGCAGTTTCAACCGACAGGGTGGCGACACCTTC

d_gene: TRBD2
j_gene: TRBJ2-1
abundance: .
v_gene: TRBV24-1
CDR3aa: CATSGRGDEQFF
CDR3nt: TGTGCCACCAGTGGCCGGGGGGATGAGCAGTTCTTC

d_gene: .
j_gene: TRBJ1-2
abundance: few
v_gene: TRBV10-3
CDR3aa: CAISLGTDYGYTF
CDR3nt: TGTGCCATCTCCCTAGGGACTGACTATGGCTACACCTTC

d_gene: .
j_gene: TRBJ2-1
abundance: .
v_gene: TRBV28
CDR3aa: CASSLAREANEQFF
CDR3nt: TGTGCCAGCAGTTTAGCCAGGGAGGCGAATGAGCAGTTCTTC

d_gene: .
j_gene: TRBJ1-3
abundance: .
v_gene: TRBV12-3/TRBV12-4
CDR3aa: CASSLSGNTIYF
CDR3nt: TGTGCCAGCAGTCTCTCTGGAAACACCATATATTTT

d_gene: TRBD1
j_gene: TRBJ1-1
abundance: .
v_gene: TRBV6-5
CDR3aa: CASLKGDRNTEAFF
CDR3nt: TGTGCCAGTCTAAAGGGGGACAGAAACACTGAAGCTTTCTTT

d_gene: TRBD1
j_gene: TRBJ1-2
abundance: .
v_gene: TRBV18
CDR3aa: CASSPRTGPASNYGYTF
CDR3nt: TGTGCCAGCTCACCGAGGACAGGCCCTGCCAGTAACTATGGCTACACCTTC

d_gene: TRBD1
j_gene: TRBJ2-2
abundance: .
v_gene: TRBV20-1
CDR3aa: CSASGSEDRTGIGELFF
CDR3nt: TGCAGTGCTAGTGGGTCCGAGGACAGGACGGGGATCGGGGAGCTGTTTTTT

d_gene: .
j_gene: TRBJ1-5
abundance: .
v_gene: TRBV2
CDR3aa: CASTSTDTFNQPQHF
CDR3nt: TGTGCCAGCACCTCGACAGACACCTTCAATCAGCCCCAGCATTTT

d_gene: TRBD1
j_gene: TRBJ1-6
abundance: .
v_gene: TRBV5-1
CDR3aa: CASRITDRGNSPLHF
CDR3nt: TGCGCCAGCAGGATTACAGACAGGGGGAATTCACCCCTCCACTTT

d_gene: .
j_gene: TRBJ2-1
abundance: .
v_gene: TRBV19
CDR3aa: CATGDYSYNEQFF
CDR3nt: TGTGCCACTGGAGATTACTCCTACAATGAGCAGTTCTTC

d_gene: TRBD1
j_gene: TRBJ1-2
abundance: .
v_gene: TRBV19
CDR3aa: CASSRQGINYGYTF
CDR3nt: TGTGCCAGTAGTCGACAGGGGATTAACTATGGCTACACCTTC

d_gene: .
j_gene: TRBJ1-2
abundance: .
v_gene: TRBV28
CDR3aa: CASSSNGYTF
CDR3nt: TGTGCCAGCAGCTCGAATGGCTACACCTTC

d_gene: .
j_gene: TRBJ1-2
abundance: .
v_gene: TRBV30
CDR3aa: CAWTFRGGGRNYGYTF
CDR3nt: TGTGCCTGGACTTTTCGGGGAGGGGGAAGGAACTATGGCTACACCTTC

d_gene: TRBD1
j_gene: TRBJ1-5
abundance: .
v_gene: TRBV7-9
CDR3aa: CASSLTGGGGQPQHF
CDR3nt: TGTGCCAGCAGCCTTACAGGGGGCGGAGGGCAGCCCCAGCATTTT

d_gene: .
j_gene: TRBJ1-5
abundance: .
v_gene: TRBV5-8
CDR3aa: CASLNPGTQFYSNQPQHF
CDR3nt: TGTGCCAGCCTAAATCCCGGGACACAATTTTATAGCAATCAGCCCCAGCATTTT

d_gene: .
j_gene: TRBJ2-7
abundance: .
v_gene: TRBV10-1
CDR3aa: CATPVEGPKGYF
CDR3nt: TGCGCCACCCCAGTGGAGGGGCCCAAGGGGTACTTC

d_gene: TRBD1
j_gene: TRBJ2-7
abundance: .
v_gene: TRBV5-5
CDR3aa: CASSLENRGLPYEQYF
CDR3nt: TGTGCCAGCAGCTTGGAGAACAGGGGGCTCCCCTACGAGCAGTACTTC

d_gene: .
j_gene: TRBJ1-1
abundance: .
v_gene: TRBV2
CDR3aa: CASRASLNTEAFF
CDR3nt: TGTGCCAGCAGAGCTTCATTAAACACTGAAGCTTTCTTT

d_gene: .
j_gene: TRBJ1-5
abundance: .
v_gene: TRBV18
CDR3aa: CASSLRNGEPQHF
CDR3nt: TGTGCCAGCTCACTTCGGAACGGGGAACCCCAGCATTTT

d_gene: .
j_gene: TRBJ2-7
abundance: .
v_gene: TRBV10-3
CDR3aa: CAISDGGQEQYF
CDR3nt: TGTGCCATCAGTGATGGGGGGCAGGAGCAGTACTTC

d_gene: .
j_gene: TRBJ1-1
abundance: .
v_gene: TRBV7-2
CDR3aa: CASSSYRGNTEAFF
CDR3nt: TGTGCCAGCAGCTCCTACCGGGGCAACACTGAAGCTTTCTTT

d_gene: .
j_gene: TRBJ2-1
abundance: .
v_gene: TRBV29-1
CDR3aa: CSVTRQGPYNEQFF
CDR3nt: TGCAGCGTTACCCGGCAGGGGCCTTACAATGAGCAGTTCTTC

d_gene: .
j_gene: TRBJ2-7
abundance: .
v_gene: TRBV18
CDR3aa: CASSLSYEQYF
CDR3nt: TGTGCCAGCTCCCTCTCCTACGAGCAGTACTTC

d_gene: .
j_gene: TRBJ2-3
abundance: .
v_gene: TRBV7-2
CDR3aa: CASTHSFLSTDTQYF
CDR3nt: TGTGCCAGCACCCACAGCTTCCTGAGCACAGATACGCAGTATTTT

d_gene: .
j_gene: TRBJ1-5
abundance: few
v_gene: TRBV4-1
CDR3aa: CASSQAGGNQPQHF
CDR3nt: TGCGCCAGCAGCCAAGCGGGGGGGAATCAGCCCCAGCATTTT

d_gene: TRBD1
j_gene: TRBJ2-7
abundance: .
v_gene: TRBV27
CDR3aa: CATNRKGQGPYEQYF
CDR3nt: TGTGCCACCAACAGAAAGGGACAGGGGCCCTACGAGCAGTACTTC

d_gene: .
j_gene: TRBJ2-7
abundance: once
v_gene: TRBV19
CDR3aa: CASSREGGTSYEQYF
CDR3nt: TGTGCCAGTAGTAGAGAAGGCGGAACTTCCTACGAGCAGTACTTC

d_gene: .
j_gene: TRBJ1-1
abundance: few
v_gene: TRBV5-1
CDR3aa: CASSLADGMNTEAFF
CDR3nt: TGCGCCAGCAGCTTAGCAGACGGTATGAACACTGAAGCTTTCTTT

d_gene: .
j_gene: TRBJ1-5
abundance: .
v_gene: TRBV10-3
CDR3aa: CAISDRDAQPQHF
CDR3nt: TGTGCCATCAGTGACAGGGATGCTCAGCCCCAGCATTTT

d_gene: .
j_gene: TRBJ1-2
abundance: .
v_gene: TRBV19
CDR3aa: CASSYEGTYGYTF
CDR3nt: TGTGCCAGTAGTTACGAGGGAACCTATGGCTACACCTTC

d_gene: .
j_gene: TRBJ1-6
abundance: .
v_gene: TRBV5-5
CDR3aa: CASSLRGEGLNSPLHF
CDR3nt: TGTGCCAGCAGCTTGAGAGGAGAGGGCCTAAATTCACCCCTCCACTTT

d_gene: .
j_gene: TRBJ1-2
abundance: .
v_gene: TRBV6-4
CDR3aa: CASSGEGSYGYTF
CDR3nt: TGTGCCAGCAGTGGGGAGGGGTCCTATGGCTACACCTTC

d_gene: .
j_gene: TRBJ1-4
abundance: .
v_gene: TRBV5-1
CDR3aa: CASSRQGFSSTNEKLFF
CDR3nt: TGCGCCAGCAGCCGCCAGGGGTTCAGTTCGACTAATGAAAAACTGTTTTTT

d_gene: .
j_gene: TRBJ2-4
abundance: .
v_gene: TRBV2
CDR3aa: CASSPREGENIQYF
CDR3nt: TGTGCCAGCAGTCCCAGGGAGGGGGAAAACATTCAGTACTTC

d_gene: TRBD1
j_gene: TRBJ2-1
abundance: .
v_gene: TRBV6-4
CDR3aa: CASRGQVGEQFF
CDR3nt: TGTGCCAGCAGGGGACAGGTCGGTGAGCAGTTCTTC

d_gene: .
j_gene: TRBJ2-7
abundance: .
v_gene: TRBV5-4
CDR3aa: CASSLAAWGDEQCF
CDR3nt: TGTGCCAGCAGCTTGGCCGCATGGGGAGACGAGCAGTGCTTC

d_gene: .
j_gene: TRBJ1-2
abundance: .
v_gene: TRBV6-1
CDR3aa: CASSEGKYGYTF
CDR3nt: TGTGCCAGCAGTGAAGGAAAGTATGGCTACACCTTC

d_gene: .
j_gene: TRBJ1-3
abundance: .
v_gene: TRBV18
CDR3aa: CASSPVMPRSSGNTIYF
CDR3nt: TGTGCCAGCTCACCAGTAATGCCGAGGAGCTCTGGAAACACCATATATTTT

d_gene: .
j_gene: TRBJ1-2
abundance: .
v_gene: TRBV7-2
CDR3aa: CASSSTSNYGYTF
CDR3nt: TGTGCCAGCAGCTCTACATCGAACTATGGCTACACCTTC

d_gene: .
j_gene: TRBJ2-1
abundance: .
v_gene: TRBV4-1
CDR3aa: CASSQDNSATGQFF
CDR3nt: TGCGCCAGCAGCCAAGATAACAGCGCAACAGGGCAGTTCTTC

d_gene: .
j_gene: TRBJ2-5
abundance: .
v_gene: TRBV10-2
CDR3aa: CASSESTLGETQYF
CDR3nt: TGCGCCAGCAGTGAGTCAACCCTGGGGGAGACCCAGTACTTC

d_gene: .
j_gene: TRBJ2-7
abundance: .
v_gene: TRBV6-5
CDR3aa: CASSRLGDEQYF
CDR3nt: TGTGCCAGCAGTCGCTTGGGGGACGAGCAGTACTTC

d_gene: TRBD1
j_gene: TRBJ1-4
abundance: .
v_gene: TRBV2
CDR3aa: CASSGQGREKLFF
CDR3nt: TGTGCCAGCAGCGGACAGGGTAGGGAAAAACTGTTTTTT

d_gene: TRBD1
j_gene: TRBJ1-5
abundance: once
v_gene: TRBV29-1
CDR3aa: CSAGGQRDQPQHF
CDR3nt: TGCAGCGCTGGGGGACAGCGGGATCAGCCCCAGCATTTT

d_gene: .
j_gene: TRBJ1-5
abundance: .
v_gene: TRBV5-1
CDR3aa: CASSLGSNQPQHF
CDR3nt: TGCGCCAGCAGCTTGGGGAGCAATCAGCCCCAGCATTTT

d_gene: .
j_gene: TRBJ2-7
abundance: .
v_gene: TRBV3-1/TRBV3-2
CDR3aa: CASSQVPMAYEQYF
CDR3nt: TGTGCCAGCAGCCAAGTCCCTATGGCCTACGAGCAGTACTTC

d_gene: TRBD1
j_gene: TRBJ2-4
abundance: .
v_gene: TRBV5-1
CDR3aa: CASSLARVTGAGKNIQYF
CDR3nt: TGCGCCAGCAGCTTGGCCAGAGTCACAGGGGCTGGTAAAAACATTCAGTACTTC

d_gene: .
j_gene: TRBJ2-2
abundance: once
v_gene: TRBV14
CDR3aa: CASSQQGYGELFF
CDR3nt: TGTGCCAGCAGCCAACAGGGGTACGGGGAGCTGTTTTTT

d_gene: .
j_gene: TRBJ2-3
abundance: once
v_gene: TRBV4-2
CDR3aa: CASSPQAGEGTDTQYF
CDR3nt: TGTGCCAGCAGCCCTCAAGCCGGGGAAGGCACAGATACGCAGTATTTT